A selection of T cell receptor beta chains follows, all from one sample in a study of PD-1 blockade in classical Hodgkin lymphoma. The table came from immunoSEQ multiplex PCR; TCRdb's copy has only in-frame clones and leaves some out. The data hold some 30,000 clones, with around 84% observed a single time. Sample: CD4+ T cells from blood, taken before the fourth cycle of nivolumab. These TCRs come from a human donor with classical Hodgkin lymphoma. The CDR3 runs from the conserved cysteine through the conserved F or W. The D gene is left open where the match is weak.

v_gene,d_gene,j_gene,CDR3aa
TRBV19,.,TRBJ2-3,CASSPLRDSDTQYF
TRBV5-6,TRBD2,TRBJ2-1,CASSRILLAGDEQFF
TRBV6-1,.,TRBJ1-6,CASSEVGAPLHF
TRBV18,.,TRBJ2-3,CASSPRGLGSDTQYF
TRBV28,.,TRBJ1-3,CASSLLGSAGNTIYF
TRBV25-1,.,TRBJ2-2,CASSENRHLTGELFF
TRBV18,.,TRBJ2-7,CASSPNSGPYEQYF
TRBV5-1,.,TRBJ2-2,CASSLDSSGANTGELFF
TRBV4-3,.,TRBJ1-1,CASSPGRMNTEAFF
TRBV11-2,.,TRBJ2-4,CASGKVLAKNIQYF
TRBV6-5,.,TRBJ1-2,CASSYTNYGYTF
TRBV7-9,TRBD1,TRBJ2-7,CASSREGTGGNSYEQYF
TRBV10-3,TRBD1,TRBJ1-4,CAISEAPGRGTNEKLFF
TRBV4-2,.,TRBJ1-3,CASSPVVGFSGNTIYF
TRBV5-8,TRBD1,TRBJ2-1,CASRTRDRVYNEQFF
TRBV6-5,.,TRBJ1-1,CASTRGGGTEAFF
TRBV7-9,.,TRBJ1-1,CASSSQGSTEAFF
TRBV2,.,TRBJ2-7,CARSISGSYEQYF
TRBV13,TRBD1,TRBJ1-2,CASRKKGGQGNSYGYTF
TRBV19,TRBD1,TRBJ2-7,CASTIGQGTYEQYF
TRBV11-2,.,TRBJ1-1,CASSLDRSRPTEAFF
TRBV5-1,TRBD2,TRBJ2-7,CASSLGLTGGEFDEQYF
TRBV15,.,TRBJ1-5,CATSESTGSSNQPQHF
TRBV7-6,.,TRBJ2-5,CASSSTLFGLPETQYF
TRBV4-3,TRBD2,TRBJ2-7,CASSQGRGGSYEQYF
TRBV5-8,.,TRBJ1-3,CASSLGDGGSGNTIYF
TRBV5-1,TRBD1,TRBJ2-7,CASSSDRGPYEQYF
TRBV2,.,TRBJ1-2,CASRLIEGNYGYTF
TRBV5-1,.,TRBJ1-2,CASSLVNTGSGGYTF
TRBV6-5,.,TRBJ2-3,CASSSGVDTQYF
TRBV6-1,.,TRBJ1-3,CASSALGQYSSGNTIYF
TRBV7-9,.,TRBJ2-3,CASRATGTDTQYF
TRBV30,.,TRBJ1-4,CAWSAGQWRGLFF
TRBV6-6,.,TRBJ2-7,CASSYSLPWANEQYF
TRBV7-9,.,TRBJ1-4,CAGGLERGREKLFF
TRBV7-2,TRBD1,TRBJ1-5,CASSLEQGARQPQHF
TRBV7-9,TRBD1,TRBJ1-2,CASSFYSGGSYGYTF
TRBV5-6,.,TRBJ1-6,CASIAGGVSPNSPLHF
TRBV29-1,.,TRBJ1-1,CSVDSTDRVNTEAFF
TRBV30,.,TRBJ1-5,CAWSSQGGFRAQHF
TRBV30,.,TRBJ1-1,CASMGGSNTEAFF
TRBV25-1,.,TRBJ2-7,CASSPDRSSYEQYF
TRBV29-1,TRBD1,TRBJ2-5,CSVEDLGQPYQETQYF
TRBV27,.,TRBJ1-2,CASSSDSSYGYTF
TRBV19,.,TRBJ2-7,CASSPTGPTYEQYF
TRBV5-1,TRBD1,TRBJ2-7,CASSDRDSFSYEQYF
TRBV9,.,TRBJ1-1,CASSALQGNTEAFF
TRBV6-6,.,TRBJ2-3,CASSSPRGAATDTQYF
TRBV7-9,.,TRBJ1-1,CASSFLGTSTEAFF
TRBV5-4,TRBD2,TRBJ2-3,CASSPKLGLAGIADTQYF
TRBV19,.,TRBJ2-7,CAIPLGIYEQYF
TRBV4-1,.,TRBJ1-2,CASSQDPGTDYGYTF
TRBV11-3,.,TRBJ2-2,CASSLGGSNTGELFF
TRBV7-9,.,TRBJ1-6,CASTTPNHNSPLHF
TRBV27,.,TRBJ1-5,CASNDRTGHHSNQPQHF
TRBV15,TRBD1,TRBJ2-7,CATSRFSGTASYEQYF